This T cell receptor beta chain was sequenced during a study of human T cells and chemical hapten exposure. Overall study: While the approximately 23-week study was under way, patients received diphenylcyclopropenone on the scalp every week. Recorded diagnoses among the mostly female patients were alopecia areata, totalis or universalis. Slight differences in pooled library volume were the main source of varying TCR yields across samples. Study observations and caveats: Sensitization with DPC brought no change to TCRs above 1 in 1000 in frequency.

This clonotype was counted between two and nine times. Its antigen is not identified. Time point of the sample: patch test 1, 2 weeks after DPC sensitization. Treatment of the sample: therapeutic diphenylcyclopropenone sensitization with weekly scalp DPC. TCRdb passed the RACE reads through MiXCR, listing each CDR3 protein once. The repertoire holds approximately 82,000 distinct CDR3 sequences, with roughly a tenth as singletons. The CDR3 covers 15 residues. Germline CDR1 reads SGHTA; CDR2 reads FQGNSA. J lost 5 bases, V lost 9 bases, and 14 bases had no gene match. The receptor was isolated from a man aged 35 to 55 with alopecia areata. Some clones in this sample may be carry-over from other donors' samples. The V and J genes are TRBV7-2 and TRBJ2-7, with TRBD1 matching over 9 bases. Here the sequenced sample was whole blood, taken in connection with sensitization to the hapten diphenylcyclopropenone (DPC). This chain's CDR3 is CASTHEGTGQNEQYF. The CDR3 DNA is TGTGCCAGTACACATGAGGGGACAGGGCAAAACGAGCAGTACTTC.